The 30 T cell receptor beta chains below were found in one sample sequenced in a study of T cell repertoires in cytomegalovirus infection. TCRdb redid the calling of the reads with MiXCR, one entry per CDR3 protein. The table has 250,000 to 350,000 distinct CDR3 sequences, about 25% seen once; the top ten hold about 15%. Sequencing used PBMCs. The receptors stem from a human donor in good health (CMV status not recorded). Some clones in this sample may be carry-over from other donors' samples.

CDR3 coding DNA: TGTGCCAGCAGCATAGGGCTCATCCAAGAGACCCAGTACTTC. Protein: CASSIGLIQETQYF. The chain employs TRBV7-9 and TRBJ2-5; D is ambiguous. V dropped 5 bases and J dropped 1 base, with 11 bases sitting between them. This CDR3 spans 14 amino acids. The V gene's germline CDR1 is SEHNR and CDR2 FQNEAQ (reference sequence).

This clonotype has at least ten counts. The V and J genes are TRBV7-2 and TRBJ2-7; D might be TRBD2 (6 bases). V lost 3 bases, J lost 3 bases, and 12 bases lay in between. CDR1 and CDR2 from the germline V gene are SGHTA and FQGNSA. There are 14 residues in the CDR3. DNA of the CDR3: TGTGCCAGCAGCTTTCACTGGCGGGGCTACGAGCAGTACTTC. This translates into CASSFHWRGYEQYF. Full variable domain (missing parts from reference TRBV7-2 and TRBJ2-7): GAGVSQSPSNKVTEKGKDVELRCDPISGHTALYWYRQSLGQGLEFLIYFQGNSAPDKSGLPSDRFSAERTGGSVSTLTIQRTQQEDSAVYLCASSFHWRGYEQYFGPGTRLTVT.

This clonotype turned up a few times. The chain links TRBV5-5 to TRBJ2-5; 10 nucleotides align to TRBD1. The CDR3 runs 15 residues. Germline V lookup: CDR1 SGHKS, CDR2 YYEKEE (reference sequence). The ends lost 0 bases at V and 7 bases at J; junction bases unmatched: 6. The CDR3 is CASSLGGQGSRTQYF. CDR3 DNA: TGTGCCAGCAGCTTGGGGGGACAGGGGAGCAGGACCCAGTACTTC.

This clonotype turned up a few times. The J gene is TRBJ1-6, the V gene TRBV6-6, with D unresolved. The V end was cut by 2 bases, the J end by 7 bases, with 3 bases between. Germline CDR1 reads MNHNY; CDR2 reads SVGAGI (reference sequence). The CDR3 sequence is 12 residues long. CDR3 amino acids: CASSYDNSPLHF. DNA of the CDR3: TGTGCCAGCAGTTACGACAATTCACCCCTCCACTTT.

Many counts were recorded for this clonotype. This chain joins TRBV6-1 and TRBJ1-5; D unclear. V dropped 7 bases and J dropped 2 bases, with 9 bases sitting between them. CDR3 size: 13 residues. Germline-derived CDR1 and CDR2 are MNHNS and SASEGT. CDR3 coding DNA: TGTGCCAGCAACGGGTTTGGCAATCAGCCCCAGCATTTT. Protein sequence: CASNGFGNQPQHF.

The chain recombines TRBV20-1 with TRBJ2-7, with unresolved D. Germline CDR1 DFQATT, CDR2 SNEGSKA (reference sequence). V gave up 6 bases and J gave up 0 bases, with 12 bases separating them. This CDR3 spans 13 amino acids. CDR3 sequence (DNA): TGCAGTGCCAACCCGGCTGCCTCCTACGAGCAGTACTTC. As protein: CSANPAASYEQYF.

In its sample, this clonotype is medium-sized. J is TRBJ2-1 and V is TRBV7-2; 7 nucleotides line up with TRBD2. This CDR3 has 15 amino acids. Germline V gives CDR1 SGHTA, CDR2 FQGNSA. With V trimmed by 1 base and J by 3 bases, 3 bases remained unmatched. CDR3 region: CASSLVRGGYNEQFF. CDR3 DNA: TGTGCCAGCAGCTTAGTGCGCGGGGGCTACAATGAGCAGTTCTTC.

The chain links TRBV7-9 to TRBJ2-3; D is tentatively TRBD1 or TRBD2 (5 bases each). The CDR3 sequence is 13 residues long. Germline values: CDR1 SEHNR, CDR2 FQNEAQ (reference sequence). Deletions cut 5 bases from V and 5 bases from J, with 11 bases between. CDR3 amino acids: CASSQVGEDTQYF. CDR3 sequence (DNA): TGTGCCAGCAGCCAGGTGGGGGAAGATACGCAGTATTTT. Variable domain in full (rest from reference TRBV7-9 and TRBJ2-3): DTGVSQNPRHKITKRGQNVTFRCDPISEHNRLYWYRQTLGQGPEFLTYFQNEAQLEKSRLLSDRFSAERPKGSFSTLEIQRTEQGDSAMYLCASSQVGEDTQYFGPGTRLTVL.

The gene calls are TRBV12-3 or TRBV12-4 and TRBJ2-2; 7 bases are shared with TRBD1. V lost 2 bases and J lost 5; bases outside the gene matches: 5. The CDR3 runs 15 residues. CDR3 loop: CASSLNRGRTGELFF. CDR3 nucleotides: TGTGCCAGCAGTTTAAACAGGGGAAGGACCGGGGAGCTGTTTTTT.

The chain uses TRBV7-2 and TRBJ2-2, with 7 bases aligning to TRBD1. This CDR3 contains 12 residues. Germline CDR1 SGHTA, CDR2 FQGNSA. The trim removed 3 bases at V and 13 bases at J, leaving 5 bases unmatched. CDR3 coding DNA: TGTGCCAGCAGCTTGGACAGGCACGGGCTGTTTTTT. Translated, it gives CASSLDRHGLFF.

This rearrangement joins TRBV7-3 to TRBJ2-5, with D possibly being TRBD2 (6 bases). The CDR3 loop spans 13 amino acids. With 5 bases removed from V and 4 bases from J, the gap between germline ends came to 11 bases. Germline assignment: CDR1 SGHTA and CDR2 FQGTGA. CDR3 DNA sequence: TGTGCCAGCAGCGGGGGAGGCCGAGAGACCCAGTACTTC. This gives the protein CASSGGGRETQYF.

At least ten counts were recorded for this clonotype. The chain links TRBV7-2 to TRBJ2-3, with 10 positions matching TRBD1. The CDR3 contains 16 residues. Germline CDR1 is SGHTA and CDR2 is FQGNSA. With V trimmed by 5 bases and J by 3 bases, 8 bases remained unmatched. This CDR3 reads CASSPPGQGRTDTQYF. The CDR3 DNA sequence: TGTGCCAGCAGCCCTCCGGGACAGGGGCGGACAGATACGCAGTATTTT.

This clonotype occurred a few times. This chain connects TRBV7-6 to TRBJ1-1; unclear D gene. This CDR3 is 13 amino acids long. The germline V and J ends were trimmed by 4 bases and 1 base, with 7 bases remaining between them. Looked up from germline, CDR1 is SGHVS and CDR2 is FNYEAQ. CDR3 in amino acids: CASSSQRNTEAFF. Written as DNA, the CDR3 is TGTGCCAGCAGCTCTCAGCGGAACACTGAAGCTTTCTTT.

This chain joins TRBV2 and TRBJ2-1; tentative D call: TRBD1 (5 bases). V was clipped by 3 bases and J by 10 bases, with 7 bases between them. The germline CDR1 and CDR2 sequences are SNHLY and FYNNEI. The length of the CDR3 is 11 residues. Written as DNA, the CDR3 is TGTGCCAGCAGTGATCCAGGGGAGCAGTTCTTC. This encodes CASSDPGEQFF.

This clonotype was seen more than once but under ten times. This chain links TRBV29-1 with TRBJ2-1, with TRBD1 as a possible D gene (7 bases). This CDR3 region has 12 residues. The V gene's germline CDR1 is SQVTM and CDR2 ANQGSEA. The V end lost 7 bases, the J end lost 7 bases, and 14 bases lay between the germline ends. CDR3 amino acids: CSGHRGGNEQFF. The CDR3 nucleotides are TGCAGCGGCCACAGGGGAGGTAATGAGCAGTTCTTC.

The CDR3 protein is CSLGDSQETQYF. The CDR3, as DNA: TGCAGCCTGGGGGACTCACAAGAGACCCAGTACTTC. The chain has TRBV29-1 and TRBJ2-5; TRBD2 might be the D (6 bases). Germline V gene lookup returns CDR1 SQVTM and CDR2 ANQGSEA. This CDR3 is 12 amino acids long. V lost 8 bases and J lost 2, with 12 bases in between.

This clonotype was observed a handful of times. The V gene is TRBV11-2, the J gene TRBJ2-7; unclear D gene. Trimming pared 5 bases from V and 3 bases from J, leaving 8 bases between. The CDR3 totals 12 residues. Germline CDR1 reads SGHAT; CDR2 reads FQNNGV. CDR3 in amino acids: CASSQIDYEQYF. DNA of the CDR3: TGTGCCAGCAGCCAGATAGACTACGAGCAGTACTTC.

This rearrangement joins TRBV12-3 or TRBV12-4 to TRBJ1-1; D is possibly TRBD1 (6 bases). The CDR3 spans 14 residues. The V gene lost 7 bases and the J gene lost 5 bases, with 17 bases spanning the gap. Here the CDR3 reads CASTQEVGGTEAFF. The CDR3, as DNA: TGTGCCAGCACCCAAGAGGTAGGGGGGACTGAAGCTTTCTTT.

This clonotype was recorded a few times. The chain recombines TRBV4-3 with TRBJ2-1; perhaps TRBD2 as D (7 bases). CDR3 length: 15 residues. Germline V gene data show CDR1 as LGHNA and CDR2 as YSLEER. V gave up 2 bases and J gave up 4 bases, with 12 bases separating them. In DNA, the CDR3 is TGCGCCAGCAGCCAACAGGGGAGGGGGTACAATGAGCAGTTCTTC. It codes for CASSQQGRGYNEQFF.

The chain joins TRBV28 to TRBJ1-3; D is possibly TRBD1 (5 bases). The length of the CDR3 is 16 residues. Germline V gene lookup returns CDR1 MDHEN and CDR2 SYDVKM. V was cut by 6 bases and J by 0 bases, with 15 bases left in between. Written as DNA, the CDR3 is TGTGCCAGCAGGGTTAGTCGGGGGGACTCTGGAAACACCATATATTTT. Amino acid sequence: CASRVSRGDSGNTIYF. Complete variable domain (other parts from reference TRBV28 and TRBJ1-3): DVKVTQSSRYLVKRTGEKVFLECVQDMDHENMFWYRQDPGLGLRLIYFSYDVKMKEKGDIPEGYSVSREKKERFSLILESASTNQTSMYLCASRVSRGDSGNTIYFGEGSWLTVV.

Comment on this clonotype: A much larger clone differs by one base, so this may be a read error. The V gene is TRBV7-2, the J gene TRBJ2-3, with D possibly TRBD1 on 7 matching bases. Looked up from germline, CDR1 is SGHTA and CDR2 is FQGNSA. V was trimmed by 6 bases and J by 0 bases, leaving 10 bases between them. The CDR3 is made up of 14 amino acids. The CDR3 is CASRRDSSTDTQYF. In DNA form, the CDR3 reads TGTGCCAGCAGGCGGGACAGTAGCACAGATACGCAGTATTTT.

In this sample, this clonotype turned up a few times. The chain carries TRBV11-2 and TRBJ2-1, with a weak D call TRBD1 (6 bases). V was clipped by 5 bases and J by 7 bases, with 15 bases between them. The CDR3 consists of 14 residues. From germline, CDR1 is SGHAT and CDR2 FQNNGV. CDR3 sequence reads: CASSLNRVSNEQFF. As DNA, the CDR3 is TGTGCCAGCAGCCTAAACAGGGTTTCTAATGAGCAGTTCTTC.

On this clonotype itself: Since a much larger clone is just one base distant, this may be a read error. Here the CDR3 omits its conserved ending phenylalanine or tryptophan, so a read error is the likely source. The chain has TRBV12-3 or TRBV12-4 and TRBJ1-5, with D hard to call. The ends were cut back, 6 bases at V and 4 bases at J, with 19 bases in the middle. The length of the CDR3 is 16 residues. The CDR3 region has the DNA TGTGCCAGCAGCCCTAGGGCGCGCGGTAGAAATCAGCCCCAGCATTTG. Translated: CASSPRARGRNQPQHL.

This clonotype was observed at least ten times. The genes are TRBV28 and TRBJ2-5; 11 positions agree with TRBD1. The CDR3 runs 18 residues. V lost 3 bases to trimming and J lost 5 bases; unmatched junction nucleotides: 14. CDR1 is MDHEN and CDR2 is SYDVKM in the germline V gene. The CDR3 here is CASSFELRDRGSWETQYF. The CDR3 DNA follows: TGTGCCAGCAGTTTCGAACTCCGGGACAGGGGGTCGTGGGAGACCCAGTACTTC. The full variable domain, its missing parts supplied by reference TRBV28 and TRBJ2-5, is DVKVTQSSRYLVKRTGEKVFLECVQDMDHENMFWYRQDPGLGLRLIYFSYDVKMKEKGDIPEGYSVSREKKERFSLILESASTNQTSMYLCASSFELRDRGSWETQYFGPGTRLLVL.

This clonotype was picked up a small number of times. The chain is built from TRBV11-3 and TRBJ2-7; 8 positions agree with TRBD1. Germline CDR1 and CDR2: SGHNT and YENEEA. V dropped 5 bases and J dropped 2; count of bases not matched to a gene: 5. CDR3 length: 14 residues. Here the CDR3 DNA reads TGTGCCAGCAGCCCACAGGGGGGAGCCTACGAGCAGTACTTC. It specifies CASSPQGGAYEQYF.

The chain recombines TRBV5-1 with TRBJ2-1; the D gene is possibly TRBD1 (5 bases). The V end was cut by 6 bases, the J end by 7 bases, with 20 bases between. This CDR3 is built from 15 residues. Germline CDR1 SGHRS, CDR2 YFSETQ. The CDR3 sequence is CASTQETAGNNEQFF. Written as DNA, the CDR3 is TGCGCCAGCACCCAGGAAACGGCAGGGAATAATGAGCAGTTCTTC.

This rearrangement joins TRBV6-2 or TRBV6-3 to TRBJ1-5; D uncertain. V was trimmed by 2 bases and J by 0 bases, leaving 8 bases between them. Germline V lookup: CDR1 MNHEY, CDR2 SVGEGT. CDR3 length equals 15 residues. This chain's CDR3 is CASSYGVTSNQPQHF. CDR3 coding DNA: TGTGCCAGCAGTTACGGGGTAACTAGCAATCAGCCCCAGCATTTT.

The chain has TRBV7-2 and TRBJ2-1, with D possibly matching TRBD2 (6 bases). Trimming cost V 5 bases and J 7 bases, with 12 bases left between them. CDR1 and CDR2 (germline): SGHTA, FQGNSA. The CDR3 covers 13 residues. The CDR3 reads CASSPYSGNEQFF. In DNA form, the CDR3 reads TGTGCCAGCAGCCCCTATAGCGGTAATGAGCAGTTCTTC.

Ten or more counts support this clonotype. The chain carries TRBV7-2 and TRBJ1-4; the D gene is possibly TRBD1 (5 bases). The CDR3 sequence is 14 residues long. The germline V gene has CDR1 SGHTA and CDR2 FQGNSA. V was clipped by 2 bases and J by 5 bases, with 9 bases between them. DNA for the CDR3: TGTGCCAGCAGCTTACGTCAGGGAAATGAAAAACTGTTTTTT. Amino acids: CASSLRQGNEKLFF.

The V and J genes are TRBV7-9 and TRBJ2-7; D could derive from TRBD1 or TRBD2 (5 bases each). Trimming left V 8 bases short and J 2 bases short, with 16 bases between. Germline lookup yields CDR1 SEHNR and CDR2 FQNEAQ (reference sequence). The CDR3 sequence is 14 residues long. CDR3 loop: CASWGKGLPYEQYF. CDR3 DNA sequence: TGTGCCAGCTGGGGGAAGGGCCTTCCCTACGAGCAGTACTTC. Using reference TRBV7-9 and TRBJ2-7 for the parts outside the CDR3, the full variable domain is DTGVSQNPRHKITKRGQNVTFRCDPISEHNRLYWYRQTLGQGPEFLTYFQNEAQLEKSRLLSDRFSAERPKGSFSTLEIQRTEQGDSAMYLCASWGKGLPYEQYFGPGTRLTVT.